This T cell receptor (beta chain) originates from a study of long-term antiretroviral therapy in people with HIV. Study results and caveats: Before ART, certain clones expanded, and these dominated the repertoire at all time points. Blood collection from about 2004 to 2018 possibly occurred under older ART regimens.

Each specimen consisted of 1-10 million cryopreserved PBMC prior to extraction of DNA. Investigators performed immunoSEQ version v3.0 at survey level. Generated by immunoSEQ multiplex PCR, the TCRdb table keeps only in-frame clones and is missing some. The top ten hold 5.6% of the sample, which has about 21,000 clones, roughly 80% seen once. Comment on this clone: Its specificity is unknown.

The sequencing used unsorted PBMCs, collected 0.2 years after starting antiretroviral therapy. The source is a woman in her twenties or thirties with HIV.

CDR3: CASSLGLAGVGNEQFF. The DNA of the CDR3 is TGTGCCAGCAGCTTGGGCCTAGCGGGGGTGGGGAATGAGCAGTTCTTC. The rearrangement links TRBV5-5 to TRBJ2-1, with 10 bases lining up with TRBD2. This CDR3 is built from 16 residues. Germline V gives CDR1 SGHKS, CDR2 YYEKEE (reference sequence). The ends lost 0 bases at V and 7 bases at J; junction bases unmatched: 7.